The 30 T cell receptor beta chains reported below all come from one sample, sequenced in a study of cytomegalovirus exposure and HLA in healthy donors. PCR used 60 Vbeta primers and 13 Jbeta primers. Profiling relied on immunoSEQ multiplex PCR, and the TCRdb table lists in-frame clones only, not all of them. Among 150,000 or so clones, approximately 79% were seen once, and the ten largest hold roughly 0.7%. The material sequenced was PBMCs. These receptor sequences come from a male donor in good health and CMV-seronegative.

The chain has TRBV9 and TRBJ1-2, with D possibly being TRBD1 (6 bases). V was cut by 2 bases and J by 7 bases, with 27 bases left in between. The germline gives CDR1 SGDLS, CDR2 YYNGEE. CDR3 length equals 18 residues. CDR3 sequence (DNA): TGTGCCAGCAGCGTCAACCCTAAGGGGGGGGACTCGATTGGTGGCTACACCTTC. This gives the protein CASSVNPKGGDSIGGYTF. Based on the CDR3 plus reference TRBV9 and TRBJ1-2, the full variable domain is DSGVTQTPKHLITATGQRVTLRCSPRSGDLSVYWYQQSLDQGLQFLIQYYNGEERAKGNILERFSAQQFPDLHSELNLSSLELGDSALYFCASSVNPKGGDSIGGYTFGSGTRLTVV.

The chain combines TRBV5-1 with TRBJ1-2; 9 bases fit TRBD1. CDR1 is SGHRS, CDR2 YFSETQ, per germline. This CDR3 is built from 13 residues. Unmatched junction bases numbered 6, after V lost 4 bases and J lost 8 bases. The CDR3 loop is CASSPGTGHGYTF. The CDR3 DNA sequence: TGCGCCAGCAGCCCCGGGACAGGGCACGGCTACACCTTC.

V gene TRBV7-9 combines with J gene TRBJ1-1; possible D gene TRBD1, 6 bases. Germline lookup yields CDR1 SEHNR and CDR2 FQNEAQ (reference sequence). CDR3 length: 14 amino acids. Trimming took 5 bases from V and 4 from J, leaving 14 bases between them. The CDR3 DNA reads as TGTGCCAGCAGCGCCAGGGAGGGGGGCACTGAAGCTTTCTTT. Its translation is CASSAREGGTEAFF.

This sequence joins TRBV28 and TRBJ2-1; 9 nucleotides line up with TRBD2. Germline-derived CDR1 and CDR2 are MDHEN and SYDVKM. The CDR3 sequence is 13 residues long. With 10 bases clipped from V and 2 bases from J, the junction kept 3 bases outside the gene matches. This chain's CDR3 is CATRLAAYNEQFF. The CDR3 bases are TGTGCCACCCGACTAGCGGCCTACAATGAGCAGTTCTTC.

The chain recombines TRBV27 with TRBJ2-2; 11 positions agree with TRBD2. The CDR3 consists of 17 residues. Germline CDR1 MNHEY, CDR2 SMNVEV (reference sequence). After removal of 3 bases from V and 7 bases from J, the junction contained 10 bases not matched to a gene. The CDR3, as DNA: TGTGCCAGCAGTTTTCTTGGGGCTAGCGGGAGGATCGGGGAGCTGTTTTTT. Its translation: CASSFLGASGRIGELFF.

V usage is TRBV19 and J usage is TRBJ2-7; the D gene is possibly TRBD1 (5 bases). The V and J ends lost 4 bases and 2 bases respectively, with 9 bases between them. Germline V gives CDR1 LNHDA, CDR2 SQIVND (reference sequence). The CDR3 consists of 13 residues. The CDR3, as DNA: TGTGCCAGTAGTAGTGACAGTCCCTACGAGCAGTACTTC. It encodes CASSSDSPYEQYF.

CDR3 region: CASSYLGGGGYTF. The CDR3 DNA follows: TGTGCCAGCAGCTACCTTGGGGGGGGCGGCTACACCTTC. V and J are TRBV27 and TRBJ1-2, with a weak D call TRBD1 (6 bases). CDR1 and CDR2 (germline): MNHEY, SMNVEV (reference sequence). The V end was cut by 6 bases, the J end by 8 bases, with 16 bases between. CDR3 size: 13 residues.

J is TRBJ2-7 and V is TRBV6-5; 10 bases are a match to TRBD2. Germline CDR1 is MNHEY and CDR2 is SVGAGI. J was trimmed by 2 bases and V by 5 bases; bases with no gene match: 3. This CDR3 comprises 14 residues. This chain's CDR3 is CASSASGGTYEQYF. CDR3 sequence (DNA): TGTGCCAGCAGTGCTAGCGGGGGTACCTACGAGCAGTACTTC.

The rearrangement joins TRBV27 to TRBJ1-5; 10 bases map to TRBD1. The CDR3 covers 15 residues. Germline CDR1 is MNHEY and CDR2 is SMNVEV (reference sequence). J lost 6 bases, V lost 8 bases, and 10 bases had no gene match. DNA for the CDR3: TGTGCCAGCGGACAAAGGACAGGGGGTGTTCAGCCCCAGCATTTT. Its protein product is CASGQRTGGVQPQHF.

DNA of the CDR3: TGTGCCAGCAGCTTGACAGGGGCAATAGGTGAAGCTTTCTTT. Its protein is CASSLTGAIGEAFF. The rearrangement joins TRBV7-2 to TRBJ1-1; TRBD1 matches 8 bases. The CDR3 loop spans 14 amino acids. The V segment lost 3 bases and the J segment 7 bases; nucleotides outside the gene matches: 7. The V gene's germline CDR1 is SGHTA and CDR2 FQGNSA.

The chain is built from TRBV7-2 and TRBJ1-1; tentatively, D is TRBD1 (6 bases). The germline gives CDR1 SGHTA, CDR2 FQGNSA. V was clipped by 1 base and J by 4 bases, with 13 bases between them. CDR3 length: 15 amino acids. For the CDR3, the DNA is TGTGCCAGCAGCTTAGTTACAGGGCTTGGCACTGAAGCTTTCTTT. It encodes CASSLVTGLGTEAFF. The whole variable domain, filled in from reference TRBV7-2 and TRBJ1-1, reads GAGVSQSPSNKVTEKGKDVELRCDPISGHTALYWYRQSLGQGLEFLIYFQGNSAPDKSGLPSDRFSAERTGGSVSTLTIQRTQQEDSAVYLCASSLVTGLGTEAFFGQGTRLTVV.

This clone appeared once. The CDR3 reads CASSKKRGTYTQYF. The CDR3 nucleotides are TGTGCCAGCAGCAAAAAACGGGGGACCTATACGCAGTATTTT. The chain is built from TRBV21-1 and TRBJ2-3; the D call of TRBD2 is as the table states it, not checked on the DNA. TRBV21-1 is a documented pseudogene. The CDR3 contains 14 residues.

The V and J genes are TRBV19 and TRBJ2-7, with 12 bases that match TRBD2. Trimming removed 5 bases from V and 6 bases from J; junction bases left unmatched: 5. CDR1 is LNHDA and CDR2 is SQIVND in the germline V gene (reference sequence). The CDR3 is 14 amino acids. CDR3 bases: TGTGCCAGTAGTGGTCTAGCGGGAGGGCTCGAGCAGTACTTC. It codes for CASSGLAGGLEQYF.

The genes are TRBV7-9 and TRBJ2-1, with D perhaps matching TRBD1 (6 bases). In germline, CDR1 is SEHNR, CDR2 FQNEAQ (reference sequence). The V end was cut by 6 bases, the J end by 1 base, with 13 bases between. This CDR3 has 15 residues. Here the CDR3 reads CASSQQGLSYNEQFF. The CDR3 bases are TGTGCCAGCAGTCAACAGGGTCTATCCTACAATGAGCAGTTCTTC.

The rearrangement uses TRBV19 and TRBJ1-2; 7 nucleotides align to TRBD1. V gave up 6 bases and J gave up 8 bases; unmatched junction bases: 9. CDR3 size: 13 residues. Germline loops: CDR1 LNHDA, CDR2 SQIVND (reference sequence). CDR3 amino acids: CASSPRDRKGYTF. The DNA for the CDR3 is TGTGCCAGTAGCCCCCGGGACAGAAAAGGCTACACCTTC. Based on the CDR3 plus reference TRBV19 and TRBJ1-2, the full variable domain is DGGITQSPKYLFRKEGQNVTLSCEQNLNHDAMYWYRQDPGQGLRLIYYSQIVNDFQKGDIAEGYSVSREKKESFPLTVTSAQKNPTAFYLCASSPRDRKGYTFGSGTRLTVV.

The genes are TRBV7-8 and TRBJ2-7; 8 bases are shared with TRBD2. Germline V CDR1 and CDR2: SGHVS, FQNEAQ. The CDR3 covers 14 residues. The V and J ends lost 9 bases and 0 bases, in that order; junction bases with no gene match: 7. This CDR3 reads CASKRGLSSYEQYF. The CDR3 DNA follows: TGTGCCAGTAAGCGGGGGCTAAGCTCCTACGAGCAGTACTTC.

The chain links TRBV9 to TRBJ2-1, with D possibly being TRBD1 (7 bases). This CDR3 has 14 amino acids. The germline CDR1 and CDR2 sequences are SGDLS and YYNGEE. V lost 4 bases and J 8 bases, leaving 16 bases between the germline ends. The CDR3 sequence is CASSNGGGRDEQFF. The CDR3 nucleotides are TGTGCCAGCAGCAACGGAGGGGGCCGAGATGAGCAGTTCTTC.

V gene TRBV6-6 combines with J gene TRBJ1-2; 9 bases are a match to TRBD1. V gave up 5 bases and J gave up 4 bases; unmatched junction bases: 8. This CDR3 has 15 residues. CDR1 is MNHNY, CDR2 SVGAGI, per germline (reference sequence). The CDR3 bases are TGTGCCAGCAGTGCCACCGGGACAGGGACCTATGGCTACACCTTC. Its translation: CASSATGTGTYGYTF.

The chain joins TRBV9 to TRBJ2-2; a possible D gene is TRBD2 (5 bases). Deletions cut 4 bases from V and 4 bases from J, with 20 bases between. The germline V gene has CDR1 SGDLS and CDR2 YYNGEE. The CDR3 runs 17 residues. CDR3 DNA sequence: TGTGCCAGCAGCATCGGAGGAGGAGTCCTAACCACCGGGGAGCTGTTTTTT. It codes for CASSIGGGVLTTGELFF. The whole variable domain, filled in from reference TRBV9 and TRBJ2-2, reads DSGVTQTPKHLITATGQRVTLRCSPRSGDLSVYWYQQSLDQGLQFLIQYYNGEERAKGNILERFSAQQFPDLHSELNLSSLELGDSALYFCASSIGGGVLTTGELFFGEGSRLTVL.

This clone was detected only a few times. V gene TRBV6-6 combines with J gene TRBJ2-7; TRBD1 agrees at 12 bases. Per the germline V gene, CDR1 is MNHNY and CDR2 is SVGAGI (reference sequence). V lost 8 bases to trimming and J lost 5 bases; unmatched junction nucleotides: 7. This CDR3 is built from 14 residues. Here the CDR3 reads CASCVGTGGHEQYF. The DNA for the CDR3 is TGTGCCAGCTGCGTCGGGACAGGGGGCCACGAGCAGTACTTC.

This chain connects TRBV5-1 to TRBJ2-1; 10 bases agree with TRBD1. This CDR3 spans 15 amino acids. Germline CDR1 reads SGHRS; CDR2 reads YFSETQ. V trimming: 5 bases; J trimming: 3 bases; junction bases outside the gene matches: 5. The CDR3 sequence is CASRGGTGVYNEQFF. The CDR3 nucleotides are TGCGCCAGCAGGGGAGGGACAGGGGTCTACAATGAGCAGTTCTTC.

J is TRBJ2-3 and V is TRBV4-1, with TRBD2 as a possible D gene (6 bases). V lost 4 bases and J lost 5, with 25 bases in between. Germline CDR1 reads MGHRA; CDR2 reads YSYEKL. The CDR3 is 18 residues long. In DNA, the CDR3 is TGCGCCAGCAGCCCCCGAGAGCCCGGGGAGGCTGGCGAAGATACGCAGTATTTT. It encodes CASSPREPGEAGEDTQYF.

The table lists this clone with a count of one. The V and J genes are TRBV21-1 and TRBJ2-3; TRBD2 reflects the table's D call only, with no check against the DNA. TRBV21-1 is a pseudogene segment. The CDR3 totals 17 residues. This CDR3 is CASSNQEPGGTTDTQYF. The CDR3 nucleotides are TGTGCCAGCAGCAACCAAGAGCCGGGAGGGACCACAGATACGCAGTATTTT.

The chain couples TRBV19 to TRBJ2-1; D unresolved. Germline-derived CDR1 and CDR2 are LNHDA and SQIVND (reference sequence). CDR3 size: 15 residues. V gave up 1 base and J gave up 6 bases, with 13 bases separating them. CDR3 protein: CASSIVAQPPNEQFF. CDR3 DNA sequence: TGTGCCAGTAGTATAGTAGCTCAGCCGCCCAATGAGCAGTTCTTC.

The chain uses TRBV7-9 and TRBJ2-2; TRBD2 matches 12 bases. The CDR3 has 15 residues. Germline CDR1 and CDR2: SEHNR and FQNEAQ (reference sequence). The V gene end was trimmed by 5 bases and the J gene end by 7 bases; junction bases not matched to a gene: 5. In DNA form, the CDR3 reads TGTGCCAGCAGCCGGACTAGCGGGATAATCGGGGAGCTGTTTTTT. Translation: CASSRTSGIIGELFF.

This chain joins TRBV5-1 and TRBJ1-1, with TRBD1 as a possible D gene (6 bases). CDR3 size: 15 residues. Germline CDR1 and CDR2: SGHRS and YFSETQ. V was shortened by 2 bases and J by 2 bases, with 13 bases between the two germline ends. The chain's CDR3 is CASSFAGTPNTEAFF. Written as DNA, the CDR3 is TGCGCCAGCAGCTTTGCCGGGACACCCAACACTGAAGCTTTCTTT.

In this sample, this clone turned up a few times. V usage is TRBV19 and J usage is TRBJ1-1; no clear D. The V end lost 6 bases, the J end lost 1 base, and 24 bases lay between the germline ends. The CDR3 totals 18 residues. Germline CDR1 reads LNHDA; CDR2 reads SQIVND (reference sequence). The CDR3 protein is CASRGRWIPNGGNTEAFF. The DNA for the CDR3 is TGTGCCAGTAGGGGCAGGTGGATCCCCAACGGTGGGAACACTGAAGCTTTCTTT.

The chain has TRBV14 and TRBJ1-3, with a tentative D call TRBD1 (6 bases). This CDR3 has 18 amino acids. Germline V gene data show CDR1 as SGHDN and CDR2 as FVKESK. The germline V and J ends were trimmed by 1 base and 4 bases, with 20 bases remaining between them. The CDR3 region has the DNA TGTGCCAGCAGCCAAGGACAGGCTGCTTTCCAGTACGGAAACACCATATATTTT. Its protein product is CASSQGQAAFQYGNTIYF.

The chain employs TRBV18 and TRBJ2-5, with D hard to call. Germline V CDR1 and CDR2: KGHSH, LQKENI. The CDR3 covers 14 residues. The V and J ends lost 0 bases and 1 base respectively, with 6 bases between them. CDR3 sequence: CASSPPSFQETQYF. The CDR3 DNA reads as TGTGCCAGCTCACCACCTAGTTTCCAAGAGACCCAGTACTTC. The full variable domain, in which reference TRBV18 and TRBJ2-5 provide the parts outside the CDR3, is NAGVMQNPRHLVRRRGQEARLRCSPMKGHSHVYWYRQLPEEGLKFMVYLQKENIIDESGMPKERFSAEFPKEGPSILRIQQVVRGDSAAYFCASSPPSFQETQYFGPGTRLLVL.

J is TRBJ2-2 and V is TRBV27, with 9 nucleotides matching TRBD1. J gave up 8 bases and V 5 bases, and 12 bases lay outside the gene matches. Germline lookup yields CDR1 MNHEY and CDR2 SMNVEV (reference sequence). This CDR3 has 16 residues. CDR3 loop: CASSTGGWYGAGELFF. For the CDR3, the DNA is TGTGCCAGCAGTACAGGGGGCTGGTACGGAGCGGGGGAGCTGTTTTTT.